These 4 T cell receptor beta chains came from one sample sequenced in a study of T-cell memory formation after mild COVID-19. From the 5' RACE reads, TCRdb called clonotypes with MiXCR, one entry per CDR3 protein. The profile covers around 250,000 distinct CDR3 sequences, with around 16% appearing a single time and around 23% taken by the ten largest. The sample comprised PBMCs or a T cell subset sorted from them (not recorded which). The origin of the receptors is a man younger than 35 who had mild COVID-19 (a few samples of this study predate the infection). Cell type and time point are not known.

The V call is TRBV7-2, the J call TRBJ1-1; perhaps TRBD1 as D (6 bases). Between the trimmed V and J ends, which lost 9 bases and 7 bases, there was a span of 21 bases. Germline V gives CDR1 SGHTA, CDR2 FQGNSA. This CDR3 is built from 14 residues. The CDR3 reads CASLEGGRQLEAFF. CDR3 DNA sequence: TGTGCCAGTTTAGAGGGGGGGCGTCAACTTGAAGCTTTCTTT.

The chain uses TRBV29-1 and TRBJ1-2; 7 bases are a match to TRBD1. CDR1 and CDR2 (germline): SQVTM, ANQGSEA. CDR3 length: 12 residues. V shed 3 bases and J 8 bases; nucleotides not matched to a gene: 6. The CDR3: CSVETGSQGYTF. The DNA of the CDR3 is TGCAGCGTTGAGACAGGGTCTCAGGGCTACACCTTC.

V and J are TRBV6-5 and TRBJ1-6; D remains ambiguous. This CDR3 is 17 amino acids long. V gave up 2 bases and J gave up 0 bases, with 11 bases separating them. CDR1 is MNHEY and CDR2 is SVGAGI in the germline V gene. The CDR3 region is CASSYDGGSSYNSPLHF. CDR3 bases: TGTGCCAGCAGTTACGATGGAGGAAGCTCCTATAATTCACCCCTCCACTTT.

There are a few counts of this clonotype. The CDR3: CASSQRRFGETQYF. The CDR3 DNA is TGTGCCAGCAGTCAACGTCGGTTCGGGGAGACCCAGTACTTC. The chain joins TRBV5-8 to TRBJ2-5, with D unclear. There are 14 residues in the CDR3. Deletions cut 5 bases from V and 5 bases from J, with 16 bases between. CDR1 and CDR2 (germline): SGHTS, YDEGEE. Full variable domain (outside the CDR3, taken from reference TRBV5-8 and TRBJ2-5): EAGVTQSPTHLIKTRGQQATLRCSPISGHTSVYWYQQALGLGLQFLLWYDEGEERNRGNFPPRFSGRQFPNYSSELNVNALELEDSALYLCASSQRRFGETQYFGPGTRLLVL.